These 7 T cell receptor beta chains were sequenced from one sample in a study of shared clonotypes between healthy human individuals. The data were produced by immunoSEQ multiplex PCR, yet TCRdb's version contains in-frame clones alone and is incomplete. The sample gives around 690,000 clones, roughly 87% of which show up once; 34% is in the top ten. Sequencing was performed on memory CD8+ T cells from PBMCs. Documented subset: CD45RO+ cells pooled with CCR7-negative TemRA cells. The source is a man between 18 and 29 years old in good health. Some clones in this sample may be carry-over from other donors' samples.

This chain uses TRBV30 with TRBJ1-1; TRBD1 is a possible D gene (5 bases). Germline CDR1 and CDR2: GTSNPN and SVGIG (reference sequence). Deletions cut 4 bases from V and 4 bases from J, with 25 bases between. CDR3 length equals 17 residues. CDR3 protein: CAWNHGVREADTTEAFF. CDR3 nucleotide sequence: TGTGCCTGGAATCATGGAGTGAGGGAGGCGGACACCACTGAAGCTTTCTTT.

This clone appeared once. The V gene is TRBV10-3, the J gene TRBJ2-7; perhaps TRBD2 as D (6 bases). In germline, CDR1 is ENHRY, CDR2 SYGVKD. Trimming stripped 3 bases from V and 6 bases from J, with 21 bases between. The CDR3 sequence is 16 residues long. For the CDR3, the DNA is TGTGCCATCAGTGATTCGGTACGGGAGTCCTTACGCGAGCAGTACTTC. This sequence encodes CAISDSVRESLREQYF.

The chain uses TRBV11-2 and TRBJ1-1; TRBD1 matches at 9 bases. CDR1 is SGHAT and CDR2 is FQNNGV in the germline V gene. The CDR3 consists of 14 residues. V was pared by 4 bases and J by 6 bases, with 6 bases of the junction left unmatched. Written as DNA, the CDR3 is TGTGCCAGCAGCTCATCATACAGGGGGCCTGAAGCTTTCTTT. Encoded protein: CASSSSYRGPEAFF.

The chain links TRBV7-9 to TRBJ1-2; TRBD1 agrees at 8 bases. V lost 3 bases, J lost 4 bases, and 10 bases stayed unmatched. The CDR3 consists of 16 residues. Per the germline V gene, CDR1 is SEHNR and CDR2 is FQNEAQ (reference sequence). The CDR3 sequence is CASSLGTGESVYGYTF. The DNA for the CDR3 is TGTGCCAGCAGCTTGGGGACAGGAGAGTCGGTCTATGGCTACACCTTC.

The table lists this clone with a few counts. V gene TRBV4-1 combines with J gene TRBJ1-2; 7 bases align to TRBD1. Germline V gene data show CDR1 as MGHRA and CDR2 as YSYEKL. V was pared by 4 bases and J by 4 bases, with 9 bases of the junction left unmatched. CDR3 length equals 15 residues. The CDR3 sequence: CASSRDPGQVYGYTF. In DNA, the CDR3 is TGCGCCAGCAGCCGAGATCCAGGACAGGTCTATGGCTACACCTTC.

The chain joins TRBV28 to TRBJ2-1; D unclear. CDR1 is MDHEN, CDR2 SYDVKM, per germline. V lost 7 bases and J lost 1, with 2 bases in between. CDR3 size: 11 residues. The CDR3 is CASNSYNEQFF. The CDR3 DNA follows: TGTGCCAGCAATTCCTACAATGAGCAGTTCTTC.

The chain combines TRBV7-3 with TRBJ2-1; 12 positions match TRBD2. CDR1 and CDR2 from the germline V gene are SGHTA and FQGTGA. V was clipped by 2 bases and J by 2 bases; unmatched bases: 4. The CDR3 is 17 residues long. The CDR3: CASSLLAGGPPYNEQFF. The CDR3 nucleotides read TGTGCCAGCAGCTTACTAGCGGGAGGGCCCCCCTACAATGAGCAGTTCTTC.